Here is one TCR beta chain with its context. This entry belongs to a study of control samples from healthy donors and cancer patients. Here immunoSEQ multiplex PCR was the method, and the copy in TCRdb shows in-frame clones only, minus some. The repertoire holds fewer than 200,000 clones, with approximately 96% as singletons. This TCR came from a woman between 25 and 40 years old in good health. Sequenced: blood.

CDR3 amino acids: CASSLGVGQPQHF. The CDR3 DNA follows: TGCGCCAGCAGCTTAGGGGTAGGGCAGCCCCAGCATTTT. The rearrangement links TRBV5-1 to TRBJ1-5, with D tentatively TRBD1 (5 bases). Per germline, CDR1 SGHRS and CDR2 YFSETQ. The CDR3 length is 13 residues. V lost 2 bases to trimming and J lost 7 bases, with 10 bases between them.